These 17 T cell receptor beta chains share one sample of origin, sequenced in a study of Graves' ophthalmopathy and Graves' hyperthyroidism. TCR beta CDR3 amplification used RNA transcripts. First-round RT-PCR used HTBI primers; second-round multiplex PCR followed. TCRdb itself ran the multiplex PCR reads through MiXCR, one entry per CDR3 protein. The sample carries about 740,000 distinct CDR3 sequences, roughly 40% recorded once. Sequencing was carried out using peripheral blood. These receptors originate from an adult man with Graves' ophthalmopathy.

The chain carries TRBV7-9 and TRBJ2-5, with a possible D match to TRBD2 (6 bases). Trimming pared 5 bases from V and 0 bases from J, leaving 10 bases between. This CDR3 is 14 amino acids long. The germline V gene encodes CDR1 SEHNR and CDR2 FQNEAQ (reference sequence). The CDR3 loop reads CASSPRGNQETQYF. The CDR3 DNA sequence: TGTGCCAGCAGCCCCCGGGGGAACCAAGAGACCCAGTACTTC.

This clonotype was counted ten times or more. The CDR3 loop reads CASSIPGSGTQYF. CDR3 nucleotide sequence: TGTGCCAGTAGTATTCCCGGGTCCGGGACCCAGTACTTC. This sequence joins TRBV19 and TRBJ2-5; D is unclear. Germline-derived CDR1 and CDR2 are LNHDA and SQIVND (reference sequence). The CDR3 totals 13 residues. V was pared by 3 bases and J by 7 bases, with 12 bases between.

This clonotype was counted at least ten times. The chain carries TRBV15 and TRBJ1-1; no clear D. The V end was cut by 0 bases, the J end by 2 bases, with 13 bases between. This CDR3 has 16 residues. Per the germline V gene, CDR1 is LNHNV and CDR2 is YYDKDF (reference sequence). As DNA, the CDR3 is TGTGCCACCAGCAGAGAGGGCCGAGACCTTAACACTGAAGCTTTCTTT. Its protein product is CATSREGRDLNTEAFF. Together with reference TRBV15 and TRBJ1-1, the CDR3 gives the full variable domain: DAMVIQNPRYQVTQFGKPVTLSCSQTLNHNVMYWYQQKSSQAPKLLFHYYDKDFNNEADTPDNFQSRRPNTSFCFLDIRSPGLGDTAMYLCATSREGRDLNTEAFFGQGTRLTVV.

The CDR3 region is CASSERDTEAFF. As DNA, the CDR3 is TGTGCCAGCAGCGAAAGGGACACTGAAGCTTTCTTT. The chain recombines TRBV7-9 with TRBJ1-1; no definite D call. The V gene lost 5 bases and the J gene lost 3 bases, with 7 bases spanning the gap. CDR1 and CDR2 from the germline V gene are SEHNR and FQNEAQ (reference sequence). The CDR3 is 12 residues long.

The V and J genes are TRBV4-3 and TRBJ2-6; no reliable D call. The CDR3 is 16 amino acids. The germline V gene encodes CDR1 LGHNA and CDR2 YSLEER. V was cut by 0 bases and J by 0 bases, with 6 bases left in between. CDR3: CASSQDVVSGANVLTF. The CDR3 DNA follows: TGCGCCAGCAGCCAAGATGTTGTCTCTGGGGCCAACGTCCTGACTTTC.

Comments on this clonotype: A much larger clone lies one base from this, so it may be a read error. This chain links TRBV7-2 with TRBJ1-1; D unresolved. V was cut by 4 bases and J by 5 bases, with 11 bases left in between. Germline V gene sequence: CDR1 SGHTA, CDR2 FQGNSA. The CDR3 spans 13 residues. The CDR3 sequence is CASSWRVATEAFF. CDR3 nucleotide sequence: TGTGCCAGCAGCTGGAGGGTCGCAACTGAAGCTTTCTTT.

CDR3: CASSSDPGTGEITEAFF. The DNA of the CDR3 is TGTGCCAGTAGTTCCGACCCCGGGACAGGGGAGATCACTGAAGCTTTCTTT. The rearrangement uses TRBV19 and TRBJ1-1, with 10 bases aligning to TRBD1. The CDR3 is 17 residues long. Germline V gives CDR1 LNHDA, CDR2 SQIVND (reference sequence). V trimming: 5 bases; J trimming: 4 bases; junction bases outside the gene matches: 13.

This clonotype was detected ten times or more. The chain links TRBV7-8 to TRBJ2-7, with 8 nucleotides matching TRBD1. Germline assignment: CDR1 SGHVS and CDR2 FQNEAQ. The CDR3 runs 15 residues. Trimming removed 5 bases from V and 7 bases from J; junction bases left unmatched: 13. CDR3 nucleotide sequence: TGTGCCAGCAGCCAGGACAGGGTTCGGCTCTGGGAGCAGTACTTC. The encoded protein is CASSQDRVRLWEQYF.

This clonotype was detected only a few times. The V gene is TRBV5-6, the J gene TRBJ2-5; D perhaps matches TRBD2 (5 bases). Germline V CDR1 and CDR2: SGHDT, YYEEEE. The CDR3 length is 12 residues. The V and J ends lost 7 bases and 7 bases respectively, with 14 bases between them. The chain's CDR3 is CASEGLAGTQYF. CDR3 nucleotides: TGTGCCAGCGAAGGGCTCGCGGGGACCCAGTACTTC.

Points on this clonotype: A much more abundant neighbour one base away suggests this may be a read error. The V and J genes are TRBV19 and TRBJ2-5; 9 bases match TRBD2. CDR1 and CDR2 from the germline V gene are LNHDA and SQIVND (reference sequence). The CDR3 is made up of 15 amino acids. V shed 3 bases and J 5 bases; nucleotides not matched to a gene: 7. DNA of the CDR3: TGTGCCAGTAGTATTCCGCTAGCGGGGAGCGAGACCCAGTACTTC. The encoded protein is CASSIPLAGSETQYF.

Many counts were recorded for this clonotype. The genes are TRBV7-2 and TRBJ1-2; D might be TRBD1 (5 bases). Germline CDR1 SGHTA, CDR2 FQGNSA. The CDR3 consists of 14 residues. With 3 bases removed from V and 3 bases from J, the gap between germline ends came to 11 bases. The CDR3 DNA sequence: TGTGCCAGCAGCTTGGGGGGGAGTGACTATGGCTACACCTTC. Amino acids: CASSLGGSDYGYTF.

This clonotype was recorded at least ten times. The V call is TRBV29-1, the J call TRBJ2-7, with 10 bases fitting TRBD1. The CDR3 consists of 16 residues. Germline CDR1 and CDR2: SQVTM and ANQGSEA. V trimming: 6 bases; J trimming: 3 bases; junction bases outside the gene matches: 14. The CDR3 DNA reads as TGCAGCGTCTCTTTGACAGGGGGCCGTTCCGGCTACGAGCAGTACTTC. It encodes CSVSLTGGRSGYEQYF.

This clonotype came up a few times. The V gene is TRBV20-1, the J gene TRBJ2-7, with D possibly matching TRBD2 (6 bases). The CDR3 has 14 amino acids. With 3 bases removed from V and 0 bases from J, the gap between germline ends came to 12 bases. CDR1 and CDR2 (germline): DFQATT, SNEGSKA (reference sequence). The CDR3 nucleotides are TGCAGTGCTAGGCCCATCGGGAGCTCCTACGAGCAGTACTTC. The encoded protein is CSARPIGSSYEQYF.

The CDR3 loop reads CASSLADVGPHQPQHF. The CDR3 bases are TGCGCCAGCAGCTTGGCCGACGTTGGACCCCATCAGCCCCAGCATTTT. The gene calls are TRBV5-1 and TRBJ1-5; D call uncertain. Per germline, CDR1 SGHRS and CDR2 YFSETQ. Trimming cost V 0 bases and J 5 bases, with 15 bases left between them. The CDR3 sequence is 16 residues long.

This clonotype was found many times. The chain has TRBV7-9 and TRBJ1-1; tentative D call: TRBD1 (5 bases). The germline gives CDR1 SEHNR, CDR2 FQNEAQ (reference sequence). The V end lost 2 bases, the J end lost 4 bases, and 11 bases lay between the germline ends. The CDR3 sequence is 14 residues long. CDR3 bases: TGTGCCAGCAGCTTACAGGTCGGGGCCACTGAAGCTTTCTTT. This translates into CASSLQVGATEAFF. Complete variable domain (other parts from reference TRBV7-9 and TRBJ1-1): DTGVSQNPRHKITKRGQNVTFRCDPISEHNRLYWYRQTLGQGPEFLTYFQNEAQLEKSRLLSDRFSAERPKGSFSTLEIQRTEQGDSAMYLCASSLQVGATEAFFGQGTRLTVV.

This clonotype was counted many times. V is TRBV2 and J is TRBJ2-5; TRBD1 matches at 7 bases. This CDR3 comprises 13 residues. The V and J ends lost 6 bases and 13 bases, in that order; junction bases with no gene match: 14. Germline V gene data show CDR1 as SNHLY and CDR2 as FYNNEI. The chain's CDR3 is CASRGQSSTTPYF. The CDR3 DNA reads TGTGCCAGCAGGGGACAGTCATCCACAACTCCGTACTTC.

There are a few counts of this clonotype. The chain joins TRBV20-1 to TRBJ1-1; D is perhaps TRBD1 (5 bases). This CDR3 spans 16 amino acids. Trimming left V 0 bases short and J 0 bases short, with 14 bases between. Per the germline V gene, CDR1 is DFQATT and CDR2 is SNEGSKA (reference sequence). For the CDR3, the DNA is TGCAGTGCTAGAGATCTGCGGGGGTACGTGAACACTGAAGCTTTCTTT. Translation: CSARDLRGYVNTEAFF.